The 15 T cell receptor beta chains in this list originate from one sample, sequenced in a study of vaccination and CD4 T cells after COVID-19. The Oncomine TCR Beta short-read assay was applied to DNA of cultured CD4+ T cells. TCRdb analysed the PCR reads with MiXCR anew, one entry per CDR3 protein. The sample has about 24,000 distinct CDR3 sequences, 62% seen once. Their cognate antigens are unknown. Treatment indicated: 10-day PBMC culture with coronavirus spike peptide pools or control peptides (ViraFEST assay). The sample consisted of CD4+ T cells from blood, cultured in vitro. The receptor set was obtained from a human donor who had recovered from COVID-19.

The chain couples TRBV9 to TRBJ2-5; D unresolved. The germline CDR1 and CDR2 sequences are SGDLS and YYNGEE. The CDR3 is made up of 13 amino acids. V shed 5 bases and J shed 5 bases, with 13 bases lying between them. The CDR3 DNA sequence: TGTGCCAGCAGTCTGCTTCCGGTGGAGACCCAGTACTTC. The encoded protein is CASSLLPVETQYF. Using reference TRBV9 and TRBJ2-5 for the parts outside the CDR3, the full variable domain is DSGVTQTPKHLITATGQRVTLRCSPRSGDLSVYWYQQSLDQGLQFLIQYYNGEERAKGNILERFSAQQFPDLHSELNLSSLELGDSALYFCASSLLPVETQYFGPGTRLLVL.

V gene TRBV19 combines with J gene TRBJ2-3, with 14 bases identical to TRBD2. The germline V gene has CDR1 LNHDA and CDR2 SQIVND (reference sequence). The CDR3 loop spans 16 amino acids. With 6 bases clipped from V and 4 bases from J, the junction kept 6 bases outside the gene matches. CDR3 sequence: CASSRTSGRPADTQYF. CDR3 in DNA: TGTGCCAGTAGCAGGACTAGCGGGAGGCCCGCAGATACGCAGTATTTT. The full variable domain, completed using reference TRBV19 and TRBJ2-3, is DGGITQSPKYLFRKEGQNVTLSCEQNLNHDAMYWYRQDPGQGLRLIYYSQIVNDFQKGDIAEGYSVSREKKESFPLTVTSAQKNPTAFYLCASSRTSGRPADTQYFGPGTRLTVL.

DNA of the CDR3: TGTGCCAGCAGTGAATCGCTGTCTAGCAATCAGCCCCAGCATTTT. It encodes CASSESLSSNQPQHF. The chain combines TRBV2 with TRBJ1-5; D ambiguous. The V and J ends lost 2 bases and 0 bases respectively, with 8 bases between them. This CDR3 is built from 15 residues. In germline, CDR1 is SNHLY, CDR2 FYNNEI.

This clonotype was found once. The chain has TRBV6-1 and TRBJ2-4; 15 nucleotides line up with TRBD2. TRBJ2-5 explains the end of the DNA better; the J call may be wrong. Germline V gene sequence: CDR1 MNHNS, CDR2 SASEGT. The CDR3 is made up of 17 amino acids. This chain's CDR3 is CASSGIPGLAGGETQYF. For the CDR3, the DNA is TGTGCCAGCAGTGGAATTCCGGGACTAGCGGGAGGAGAGACCCAGTACTTC.

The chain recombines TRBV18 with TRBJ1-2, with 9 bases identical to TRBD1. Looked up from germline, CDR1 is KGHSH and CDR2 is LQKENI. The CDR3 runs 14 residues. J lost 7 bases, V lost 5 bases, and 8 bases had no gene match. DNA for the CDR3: TGTGCCAGCTCAGCTACAGGGGGCGGTGGTGGCTACACCTTC. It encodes CASSATGGGGGYTF.

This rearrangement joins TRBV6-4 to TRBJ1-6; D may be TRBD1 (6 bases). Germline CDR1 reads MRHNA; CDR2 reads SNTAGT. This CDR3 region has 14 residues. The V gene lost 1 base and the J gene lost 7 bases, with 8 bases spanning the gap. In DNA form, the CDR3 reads TGTGCCAGCAGTGACTGGCAGGGGAATTCACCCCTCCACTTT. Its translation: CASSDWQGNSPLHF.

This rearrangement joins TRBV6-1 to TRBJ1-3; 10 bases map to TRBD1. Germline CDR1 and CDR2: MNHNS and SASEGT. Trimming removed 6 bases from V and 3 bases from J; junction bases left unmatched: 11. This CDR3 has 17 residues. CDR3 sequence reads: CASSRSGTGVGGNTIYF. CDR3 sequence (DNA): TGTGCCAGCAGCCGCTCCGGGACAGGGGTCGGTGGAAACACCATATATTTT.

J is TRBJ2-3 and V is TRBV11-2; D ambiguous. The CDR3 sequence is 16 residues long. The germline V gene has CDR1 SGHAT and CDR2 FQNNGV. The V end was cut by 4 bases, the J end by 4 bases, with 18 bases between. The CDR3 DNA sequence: TGTGCCAGCAGCTCGAGTGTAGGGCGGCGCCCAGATACGCAGTATTTT. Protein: CASSSSVGRRPDTQYF.

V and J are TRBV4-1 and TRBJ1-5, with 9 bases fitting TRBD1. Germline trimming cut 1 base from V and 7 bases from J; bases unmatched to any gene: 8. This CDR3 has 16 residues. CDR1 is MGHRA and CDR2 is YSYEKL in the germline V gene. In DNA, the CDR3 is TGCGCCAGCAGCCAAGGGGACAGGGTGGTCGGACAGCCCCAGCATTTT. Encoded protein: CASSQGDRVVGQPQHF.

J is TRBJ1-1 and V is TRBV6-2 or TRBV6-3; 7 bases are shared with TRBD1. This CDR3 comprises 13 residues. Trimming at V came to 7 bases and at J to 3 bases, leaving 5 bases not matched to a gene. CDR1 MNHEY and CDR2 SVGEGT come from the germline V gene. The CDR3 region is CASIGQGDTEAFF. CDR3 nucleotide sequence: TGTGCCAGCATTGGGCAGGGGGACACTGAAGCTTTCTTT.

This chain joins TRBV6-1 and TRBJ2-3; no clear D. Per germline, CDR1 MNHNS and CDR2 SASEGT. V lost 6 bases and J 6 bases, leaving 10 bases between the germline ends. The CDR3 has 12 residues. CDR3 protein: CASRSRRDTQYF. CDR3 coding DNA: TGTGCCAGCAGGAGTCGACGGGATACGCAGTATTTT.

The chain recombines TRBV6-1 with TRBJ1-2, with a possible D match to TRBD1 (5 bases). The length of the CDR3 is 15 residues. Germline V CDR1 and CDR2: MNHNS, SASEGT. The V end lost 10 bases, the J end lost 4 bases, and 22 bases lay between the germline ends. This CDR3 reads CATNAPTDPFYGYTF. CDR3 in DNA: TGTGCCACAAATGCTCCGACAGACCCATTCTATGGCTACACCTTC.

CDR3 nucleotide sequence: TGTGCCAGTAAAAAGTCTGACTCCCCTTTCATGGGAGGCTACACCTTC. Amino acid sequence: CASKKSDSPFMGGYTF. The chain carries TRBV19 and TRBJ1-2; D ambiguous. Germline CDR1 reads LNHDA; CDR2 reads SQIVND (reference sequence). CDR3 size: 16 residues. V shed 7 bases and J shed 8 bases, with 26 bases lying between them.

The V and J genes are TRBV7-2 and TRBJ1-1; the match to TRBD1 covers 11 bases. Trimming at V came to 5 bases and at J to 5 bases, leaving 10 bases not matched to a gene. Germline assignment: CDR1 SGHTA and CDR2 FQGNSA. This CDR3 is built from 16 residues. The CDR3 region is CASSRGTGGGKTEAFF. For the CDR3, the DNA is TGTGCCAGCAGCCGCGGGACAGGGGGAGGGAAGACTGAAGCTTTCTTT.

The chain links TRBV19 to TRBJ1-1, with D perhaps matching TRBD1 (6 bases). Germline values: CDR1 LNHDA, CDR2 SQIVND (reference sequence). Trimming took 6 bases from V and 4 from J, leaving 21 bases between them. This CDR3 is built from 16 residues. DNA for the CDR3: TGTGCCAGTAGAATTAAAGGGGGGCGGGTGGTCACTGAAGCTTTCTTT. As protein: CASRIKGGRVVTEAFF.